This record covers a single TCR beta chain. The sample originates from a study of blood T cell repertoires in COVID-19. Background on the study: PBMCs, B-cell-depleted T cells, or T cells provided the cDNA or gDNA that made up the material.

Germline V gene sequence: CDR1 MNHEY, CDR2 SVGAGI. After removal of 6 bases from V and 0 bases from J, the junction contained 7 bases not matched to a gene. The CDR3 is 15 amino acids. Assay used: immunoSEQ multiplex PCR; TCRdb lists only in-frame clones, some missing. The table has 45,000 or so clones, around 87% seen once. Input material: peripheral blood. This chain uses TRBV6-5 with TRBJ2-7; 8 bases align to TRBD1. This receptor was obtained from an elderly woman in a cohort sampled during active or convalescent COVID-19. CDR3 sequence (DNA): TGTGCCAGCAGGGGAGGACAGGGTATCTCCTACGAGCAGTACTTC. Amino acid sequence: CASRGGQGISYEQYF.